This TCR beta chain was sequenced in a study of CD8 T cells in Susac syndrome. The germline V and J ends were trimmed by 3 bases and 4 bases, with 4 bases remaining between them. The CDR3 totals 11 residues. Random hexamers served to reverse transcribe about 0.5 to 1 ug RNA. Amplification of the TCR beta CDR3 was carried out by immunoSEQ multiplex PCR, which spanned a total of 54 Vbeta and 13 Jbeta segments. TCRdb re-derived calls from the immunoSEQ multiplex PCR reads in MiXCR, one entry per CDR3 protein. The data hold about 300,000 distinct CDR3 sequences, with 75% to 90% observed a single time. This clonotype was counted only a few times. CD8+ and CD4+ T cells taken from blood had their TCR beta sequenced. The multiple sclerosis controls were treatment-naive patients, and their relapsing-remitting disease was stable or active. TEMRA cells were FACS-enriched, and CD8+ and CD4+ T cells were isolated negatively.

The receptor was derived from a human donor with multiple sclerosis. The V call is TRBV12-3 or TRBV12-4, the J call TRBJ2-7, with D uncertain. Sequences were obtained from CD8+ T cells from PBMCs. The CDR3 nucleotides are TGTGCCAGCAGTTTTTTGTACGAGCAGTACTTC. It is translated as CASSFLYEQYF.